This entry lists 20 T cell receptor beta chains sequenced from one sample in a study of PD-1 blockade in classical Hodgkin lymphoma. Measured with immunoSEQ multiplex PCR; TCRdb has only the in-frame clones, and not every one. The data show 65,000 to 95,000 clones, under 90% seen once. Following autologous stem cell transplantation, relapse occurred in every patient, and exposure to brentuximab vedotin varied. The source was peripheral blood mononuclear cells (PBMCs), collected at baseline. Receptor source: a human donor with classical Hodgkin lymphoma.

This chain links TRBV4-1 with TRBJ2-1, with 12 bases that match TRBD2. The germline CDR1 and CDR2 sequences are MGHRA and YSYEKL. The CDR3 has 16 residues. V trimming: 4 bases; J trimming: 7 bases; junction bases outside the gene matches: 8. The chain's CDR3 is CASSLPTSGRRNEQFF. The CDR3, as DNA: TGCGCCAGCAGCCTCCCGACTAGCGGGAGACGGAATGAGCAGTTCTTC.

The chain employs TRBV13 and TRBJ2-1, with D maybe TRBD2 (6 bases). V lost 5 bases and J 5 bases, leaving 10 bases between the germline ends. CDR1 and CDR2 from the germline V gene are PRHDT and FYEKMQ (reference sequence). This CDR3 has 13 amino acids. The CDR3 DNA is TGTGCCAGCAGCCCCCGACTAGACAATGAGCAGTTCTTC. It encodes CASSPRLDNEQFF.

This sequence joins TRBV6-5 and TRBJ2-7, with TRBD1 identical over 8 bases. V dropped 4 bases and J dropped 3; count of bases not matched to a gene: 5. CDR1 is MNHEY, CDR2 SVGAGI, per germline. The CDR3 covers 14 residues. The CDR3 sequence is CASSLGGQDYEQYF. The CDR3 DNA is TGTGCCAGCAGTTTGGGGGGACAGGACTACGAGCAGTACTTC.

The CDR3 here is CASSEARGGSGNTIYF. The CDR3 DNA reads TGTGCCAGCAGTGAAGCGCGGGGGGGCTCTGGAAACACCATATATTTT. The chain carries TRBV2 and TRBJ1-3; tentatively, D is TRBD1 (5 bases). Per germline, CDR1 SNHLY and CDR2 FYNNEI. Deletions cut 0 bases from V and 0 bases from J, with 9 bases between. The CDR3 covers 16 residues.

Comment on this clone: At one end, the junction sequence differs from germline, possibly due to a read error. The chain joins TRBV7-7 to TRBJ2-2; D is undetermined. CDR3 length: 15 amino acids. Germline CDR1 is SSHAT and CDR2 is FNYEAQ (reference sequence). CDR3 residues: CASSLTNPNTGELFF. The CDR3 DNA is TGTGCTAGCAGCTTAACTAATCCCAACACCGGGGAGCTGTTTTTT.

The gene calls are TRBV19 and TRBJ2-3, with 8 bases lining up with TRBD1. The V gene end was trimmed by 5 bases and the J gene end by 4 bases; junction bases not matched to a gene: 8. CDR3 length: 15 residues. Germline assignment: CDR1 LNHDA and CDR2 SQIVND (reference sequence). CDR3 sequence: CASSDGTGHPDTQYF. The CDR3 bases are TGTGCCAGTAGTGACGGGACAGGTCATCCAGATACGCAGTATTTT.

The rearrangement joins TRBV9 to TRBJ2-7; 7 nucleotides agree with TRBD2. Germline trimming cut 3 bases from V and 7 bases from J; bases unmatched to any gene: 13. This CDR3 is 15 amino acids long. Germline V lookup: CDR1 SGDLS, CDR2 YYNGEE. CDR3 loop: CASSALGTTASEQYF. CDR3 sequence (DNA): TGTGCCAGCAGCGCTCTCGGGACTACTGCCTCGGAGCAGTACTTC.

Here the CDR3 DNA reads TGCGCCAGCAGCTTGGCCGGGACAGGGATTTTCTTC. Translating it yields CASSLAGTGIFF. V usage is TRBV5-1 and J usage is TRBJ2-1, with 9 bases lining up with TRBD1. CDR3 length: 12 residues. Germline values: CDR1 SGHRS, CDR2 YFSETQ. J lost 16 bases, V lost 0 bases, and 5 bases had no gene match.

This chain's CDR3 is CASSFRPPLGTLIYNEQFF. The CDR3 DNA reads TGTGCCAGCAGTTTCAGACCCCCCCTCGGGACGCTAATCTACAATGAGCAGTTCTTC. This chain joins TRBV27 and TRBJ2-1; the D call may be TRBD1 or TRBD2 (5 bases each). The CDR3 has 19 residues. The V end lost 3 bases, the J end lost 3 bases, and 24 bases lay between the germline ends. Germline CDR1 and CDR2: MNHEY and SMNVEV (reference sequence).

This clone was detected once. The CDR3 DNA is TGTGCCTGCAACCAACGGACAGGGCAGAAAGCCGAGCAGTACTTC. Its protein product is CACNQRTGQKAEQYF. V usage is TRBV30 and J usage is TRBJ2-7, with 8 bases identical to TRBD1. Germline CDR1 GTSNPN, CDR2 SVGIG (reference sequence). The CDR3 is made up of 15 amino acids. J was trimmed by 6 bases and V by 6 bases; bases with no gene match: 16.

This rearrangement joins TRBV10-1 to TRBJ2-2; no reliable D call. V was trimmed by 6 bases and J by 1 base, leaving 9 bases between them. This CDR3 region has 14 residues. CDR1 is WNHNN, CDR2 SYGVQD, per germline (reference sequence). CDR3 region: CASRDRRNTGELFF. The CDR3 nucleotides read TGCGCCAGCAGGGATAGACGGAACACCGGGGAGCTGTTTTTT.

This clone was observed a handful of times. The chain couples TRBV4-1 to TRBJ2-7, with D uncertain. Trimming took 4 bases from V and 5 from J, leaving 18 bases between them. Per germline, CDR1 MGHRA and CDR2 YSYEKL. The CDR3 runs 15 residues. The CDR3 sequence: CASSLAGLRSDEQYF. The CDR3 DNA follows: TGCGCCAGCAGCCTCGCTGGTTTGAGGTCGGACGAGCAGTACTTC.

This clone has just one count. V gene TRBV2 combines with J gene TRBJ2-1; TRBD2 agrees at 10 bases. V lost 3 bases and J lost 1; bases outside the gene matches: 6. The V gene's germline CDR1 is SNHLY and CDR2 FYNNEI. The CDR3 contains 17 residues. In DNA form, the CDR3 reads TGTGCCAGCAGTGAGTCCCCTAGCGGGAGTTCCTACAATGAGCAGTTCTTC. This encodes CASSESPSGSSYNEQFF. The complete variable domain, with remaining parts taken from reference TRBV2 and TRBJ2-1, reads EPEVTQTPSHQVTQMGQEVILRCVPISNHLYFYWYRQILGQKVEFLVSFYNNEISEKSEIFDDQFSVERPDGSNFTLKIRSTKLEDSAMYFCASSESPSGSSYNEQFFGPGTRLTVL.

The genes are TRBV6-5 and TRBJ2-3; D is unresolved. This CDR3 contains 13 residues. V gave up 9 bases and J gave up 0 bases, with 10 bases separating them. CDR1 MNHEY and CDR2 SVGAGI come from the germline V gene. The CDR3 DNA reads as TGTGCCAGTCACCAGTCTAGCACAGATACGCAGTATTTT. This codes for CASHQSSTDTQYF.

This rearrangement joins TRBV19 to TRBJ2-7; D is unresolved. Germline CDR1 LNHDA, CDR2 SQIVND (reference sequence). CDR3 length: 11 residues. V lost 4 bases and J 2 bases, leaving 3 bases between the germline ends. CDR3 DNA sequence: TGTGCCAGTAGTAACACCTACGAGCAGTACTTC. The encoded protein is CASSNTYEQYF.

This clone was found once. The V and J genes are TRBV19 and TRBJ2-7; no reliable D call. Germline values: CDR1 LNHDA, CDR2 SQIVND (reference sequence). The V end lost 3 bases, the J end lost 5 bases, and 20 bases lay between the germline ends. CDR3 size: 16 residues. CDR3: CASSIGLPRPPHEQYF. CDR3 in DNA: TGTGCCAGTAGTATCGGGTTACCGAGACCCCCCCACGAGCAGTACTTC. The whole variable domain, remainder taken from reference TRBV19 and TRBJ2-7, is DGGITQSPKYLFRKEGQNVTLSCEQNLNHDAMYWYRQDPGQGLRLIYYSQIVNDFQKGDIAEGYSVSREKKESFPLTVTSAQKNPTAFYLCASSIGLPRPPHEQYFGPGTRLTVT.

Written as DNA, the CDR3 is TGCAGCGTTGCGTCCTACGGGGATGAGCAGTTCTTC. Protein: CSVASYGDEQFF. The chain is built from TRBV29-1 and TRBJ2-1, with D possibly TRBD2 on 5 matching bases. The CDR3 totals 12 residues. With 4 bases removed from V and 8 bases from J, the gap between germline ends came to 12 bases. The germline V gene encodes CDR1 SQVTM and CDR2 ANQGSEA.

This chain links TRBV28 with TRBJ1-5; 10 bases line up with TRBD1. Germline CDR1 and CDR2: MDHEN and SYDVKM. CDR3 length equals 15 residues. The V gene end was trimmed by 6 bases and the J gene end by 5 bases; junction bases not matched to a gene: 7. The chain's CDR3 is CASSPGTGVHQPQHF. In DNA form, the CDR3 reads TGTGCCAGCAGCCCCGGGACAGGGGTGCATCAGCCCCAGCATTTT.

The rearrangement uses TRBV27 and TRBJ2-1, with TRBD2 matching 15 bases. Germline-derived CDR1 and CDR2 are MNHEY and SMNVEV (reference sequence). Trimming removed 5 bases from V and 12 bases from J; junction bases left unmatched: 8. This CDR3 is built from 15 residues. The CDR3 sequence is CASSPGLAGGSLQFF. DNA for the CDR3: TGTGCCAGCAGTCCCGGACTAGCGGGAGGGTCTTTGCAGTTCTTC.

This clone showed up just once. The rearrangement joins TRBV5-4 to TRBJ1-1; D may be TRBD1 (5 bases). V was clipped by 5 bases and J by 3 bases, with 11 bases between them. The CDR3 has 13 residues. Germline V lookup: CDR1 SGHNT, CDR2 YYREEE (reference sequence). CDR3 protein: CASRGGEYTEAFF. In nucleotides, the CDR3 is TGTGCCAGCAGGGGGGGGGAGTACACTGAAGCTTTCTTT.